This T cell receptor (beta chain) was sequenced during a study of blood T cell repertoires in COVID-19. Study as a whole: The United States, Italy and Spain supplied acute and convalescent COVID-19 samples. PBMCs, B-cell-depleted T cells, or T cells were the source of the cDNA or gDNA that made up the material.

This CDR3 has 15 amino acids. The germline V gene has CDR1 MNHNY and CDR2 SVGAGI (reference sequence). Trimming took 6 bases from V and 3 from J, leaving 15 bases between them. Per the original data handling: Quantification of nucleated cells was approximated via reference gene primer amplification. TCRdb's copy holds only in-frame clones and misses some; the assay was immunoSEQ multiplex PCR. That table furnishes V, J and clone size, whereas the DNA furnished D and trimming. The table includes thousands of clones, around 67% detected once. Sequenced material: peripheral blood. The source is a man aged 60-69 years with acute or convalescent COVID-19. J is TRBJ1-5 and V is TRBV6-6; D might be TRBD1 (6 bases). The CDR3 DNA is TGTGCCAGCAGCTTACGGGGGGGCTTCAATCAGCCCCAGCATTTT. Translation gives CASSLRGGFNQPQHF.